These 20 T cell receptor beta chains were sequenced from one sample in a study of CD8+ T cells in alopecia areata. RNA extraction was followed by reverse transcription into cDNA, which acted as the sequencing template. Sequencing used immunoSEQ multiplex PCR; TCRdb keeps in-frame clones, though not all of them. The profile shows around 200,000 clones, about 53% of them singletons. As for treatment: oral pan-JAK inhibitor, 5-10 mg twice daily. The source material was CD8+ T cells sorted from blood, sampled at week 24, from a patient treated with tofacitinib. The receptors stem from a human donor with alopecia areata.

This clone occurred a few times. The genes are TRBV5-6 and TRBJ2-7, with D unresolved. This CDR3 has 14 residues. Between the trimmed V and J ends, which lost 3 bases and 5 bases, there was a span of 15 bases. Germline V lookup: CDR1 SGHDT, CDR2 YYEEEE. The CDR3 loop reads CASSSYLNRDEQYF. The CDR3 DNA is TGTGCCAGCAGCTCCTACCTGAACCGGGACGAGCAGTACTTC.

The gene calls are TRBV7-8 and TRBJ2-3; 10 bases are shared with TRBD2. Germline trimming cut 10 bases from V and 1 base from J; bases unmatched to any gene: 5. CDR1 is SGHVS, CDR2 FQNEAQ, per germline. This CDR3 has 14 amino acids. The DNA of the CDR3 is TGTGCCACAAGCGGGACTAGCGGCACAGATACGCAGTATTTT. It specifies CATSGTSGTDTQYF.

This chain links TRBV4-3 with TRBJ2-2, with D possibly matching TRBD2 (5 bases). CDR1 is LGHNA and CDR2 is YSLEER in the germline V gene. The CDR3 runs 18 residues. V was shortened by 4 bases and J by 1 base, with 19 bases between the two germline ends. The CDR3 sequence is CASSLTFGLAVNTGELFF. The CDR3 DNA is TGCGCCAGCAGCCTGACATTCGGGCTAGCCGTGAACACCGGGGAGCTGTTTTTT.

This clone was observed a handful of times. This chain links TRBV4-3 with TRBJ2-5; 8 nucleotides agree with TRBD2. The CDR3 runs to 15 residues. CDR1 and CDR2 from the germline V gene are LGHNA and YSLEER. The V and J ends lost 2 bases and 4 bases, in that order; junction bases with no gene match: 6. This chain's CDR3 is CASSQTQRGGETQYF. CDR3 DNA sequence: TGCGCCAGCAGCCAAACTCAACGGGGGGGAGAGACCCAGTACTTC.

This clone has just a few counts. Other nucleotide sequences from this sample produce the same CDR3. The chain uses TRBV5-1 and TRBJ2-1; the match to TRBD1 covers 8 bases. V trimming: 5 bases; J trimming: 8 bases; junction bases outside the gene matches: 6. CDR1 SGHRS and CDR2 YFSETQ come from the germline V gene. The CDR3 runs to 13 residues. The CDR3 DNA reads TGCGCCAGCAGTCACGGACAGGGCGATGAGCAGTTCTTC. Translating it yields CASSHGQGDEQFF.

CDR3 protein: CASSRDTSGDYEQYF. The CDR3 coding sequence is TGTGCCAGCAGCCGAGACACCTCAGGTGACTACGAGCAGTACTTC. The chain links TRBV14 to TRBJ2-7; D call uncertain. The CDR3 is made up of 15 amino acids. Germline V gene lookup returns CDR1 SGHDN and CDR2 FVKESK. Deletions cut 4 bases from V and 3 bases from J, with 16 bases between. Full variable domain (remainder filled in from reference TRBV14 and TRBJ2-7): EAGVTQFPSHSVIEKGQTVTLRCDPISGHDNLYWYRRVMGKEIKFLLHFVKESKQDESGMPNNRFLAERTGGTYSTLKVQPAELEDSGVYFCASSRDTSGDYEQYFGPGTRLTVT.

CDR3 sequence reads: CASSAQLAEAKGEQFF. The CDR3 nucleotides read TGTGCCAGCAGCGCCCAACTAGCGGAAGCTAAGGGTGAGCAGTTCTTC. The chain carries TRBV9 and TRBJ2-1, with 8 bases identical to TRBD2. The CDR3 extends over 16 amino acids. The germline V gene has CDR1 SGDLS and CDR2 YYNGEE. Trimming at V came to 3 bases and at J to 9 bases, leaving 14 bases not matched to a gene.

This clone was counted many times. The same CDR3 can be traced to other DNA sequences in this sample. This chain connects TRBV7-9 to TRBJ2-1, with TRBD2 as a possible D gene (5 bases). Germline CDR1 reads SEHNR; CDR2 reads FQNEAQ (reference sequence). The CDR3 extends over 12 amino acids. Trimming left V 5 bases short and J 7 bases short, with 9 bases between. CDR3 sequence (DNA): TGTGCCAGCAGCCTGGGAGATAATGAGCAGTTCTTC. This sequence encodes CASSLGDNEQFF.

This clone was seen more than once but under ten times. The chain links TRBV7-3 to TRBJ2-5; D might be TRBD1 or TRBD2, each matching 5 bases. This CDR3 is built from 14 residues. Trimming removed 5 bases at V and 2 bases at J, with 12 bases between. From germline, CDR1 is SGHTA and CDR2 FQGTGA. CDR3 residues: CASSRGPGQETQYF. Here the CDR3 DNA reads TGTGCCAGCAGCCGGGGACCGGGACAAGAGACCCAGTACTTC.

The CDR3, as DNA: TGTGCCACCGGGACTTTAAAAGAGACCCAGTACTTC. Translation gives CATGTLKETQYF. The J gene is TRBJ2-5, the V gene TRBV15, with D possibly being TRBD2 (6 bases). The CDR3 covers 12 residues. The V gene's germline CDR1 is LNHNV and CDR2 YYDKDF (reference sequence). Deletions cut 8 bases from V and 3 bases from J, with 10 bases between.

The V call is TRBV28, the J call TRBJ1-2, with TRBD1 identical over 9 bases. This CDR3 comprises 13 residues. CDR1 and CDR2 from the germline V gene are MDHEN and SYDVKM. Trimming took 5 bases from V and 4 from J; bases not matched to a gene: 2. CDR3 DNA: TGTGCCAGCAGTCCACAGGGGGCCTATGGCTACACCTTC. Translating it yields CASSPQGAYGYTF.

The V call is TRBV1, the J call TRBJ2-3. TRBV1 is labeled a pseudogene. This CDR3 has 13 residues. The chain's CDR3 is CTSSHESGDTQYF. In nucleotides, the CDR3 is TGCACCAGCAGCCACGAGAGTGGGGATACGCAGTATTTT.

The chain carries TRBV29-1 and TRBJ2-1, with TRBD2 matching over 7 bases. This CDR3 is 14 amino acids long. Germline V gives CDR1 SQVTM, CDR2 ANQGSEA. J was trimmed by 0 bases and V by 5 bases; bases with no gene match: 4. The CDR3 reads CSVWWEGSYNEQFF. The CDR3 DNA sequence: TGCAGCGTTTGGTGGGAGGGCTCCTACAATGAGCAGTTCTTC.

This clone occurred a few times. The chain combines TRBV4-3 with TRBJ2-2, with 7 nucleotides matching TRBD2. The CDR3 spans 17 residues. V dropped 0 bases and J dropped 3; count of bases not matched to a gene: 7. Germline lookup yields CDR1 LGHNA and CDR2 YSLEER. The CDR3 sequence is CASSQDISGEYTGELFF. Written as DNA, the CDR3 is TGCGCCAGCAGCCAAGATATAAGCGGGGAGTACACCGGGGAGCTGTTTTTT.

The chain couples TRBV9 to TRBJ1-1; D not resolved. Germline assignment: CDR1 SGDLS and CDR2 YYNGEE. The V and J ends lost 4 bases and 2 bases respectively, with 12 bases between them. The CDR3 contains 14 residues. Here the CDR3 reads CASSPAVGNTEAFF. The CDR3, as DNA: TGTGCCAGCAGCCCCGCTGTCGGCAACACTGAAGCTTTCTTT.

The chain recombines TRBV4-3 with TRBJ1-2, with D possibly matching TRBD1 (6 bases). With 0 bases removed from V and 1 base from J, the gap between germline ends came to 9 bases. The CDR3 spans 15 residues. CDR1 and CDR2 (germline): LGHNA, YSLEER. The CDR3 sequence is CASSQDTGINYGYTF. In DNA form, the CDR3 reads TGCGCCAGCAGCCAAGATACAGGGATTAACTATGGCTACACCTTC.

The V call is TRBV23-1, the J call TRBJ1-5, with D possibly TRBD1 on 5 matching bases. TRBV23-1 has ORF status, its function being uncertain. This CDR3 is built from 15 residues. With 7 bases removed from V and 2 bases from J, the gap between germline ends came to 15 bases. CDR3 nucleotides: TGCGCCAGCATCCTGGTGGGGGGAGGCAATCAGCCCCAGCATTTT. Translating gives CASILVGGGNQPQHF.

The rearrangement uses TRBV30 and TRBJ1-5; D unclear. The germline V gene encodes CDR1 GTSNPN and CDR2 SVGIG (reference sequence). The CDR3 covers 12 residues. V dropped 2 bases and J dropped 9 bases, with 11 bases sitting between them. The CDR3 spells CAWSTARGPQHF. In DNA, the CDR3 is TGTGCCTGGAGTACAGCACGGGGGCCCCAGCATTTT. Combining the CDR3 with reference TRBV30 and TRBJ1-5 gives the whole variable domain SQTIHQWPATLVQPVGSPLSLECTVEGTSNPNLYWYRQAAGRGLQLLFYSVGIGQISSEVPQNLSASRPQDRQFILSSKKLLLSDSGFYLCAWSTARGPQHFGDGTRLSIL.

The sample holds many counts of this clone. The chain uses TRBV29-1 and TRBJ2-7; D is ambiguous. V was cut by 6 bases and J by 7 bases, with 16 bases left in between. Germline V CDR1 and CDR2: SQVTM, ANQGSEA. CDR3 length: 12 residues. The CDR3 region is CSVESADYEQYF. CDR3 in DNA: TGCAGCGTCGAGTCCGCGGATTATGAGCAGTACTTC.

Only a few counts were recorded for this clone. V is TRBV13 and J is TRBJ2-1; possibly TRBD2 for D (5 bases). Germline V gives CDR1 PRHDT, CDR2 FYEKMQ (reference sequence). This CDR3 is built from 13 residues. V was trimmed by 1 base and J by 5 bases, leaving 6 bases between them. As DNA, the CDR3 is TGTGCCAGCAGCTTAGTCGGGAACAATGAGCAGTTCTTC. Encoded protein: CASSLVGNNEQFF.